This T cell receptor beta chain was sequenced for a study of blood T cell repertoires in COVID-19. As for the study in general: The cDNA or gDNA used as material had been derived from T cells, B-cell-depleted T cells, or PBMCs.

The repertoire was sequenced with immunoSEQ multiplex PCR; TCRdb's copy has only in-frame clones and lacks some. The profile shows 250,000 to 300,000 clones, approximately 91% of them singletons. This CDR3 is 14 amino acids long. Germline loops: CDR1 SNHLY, CDR2 FYNNEI. V was shortened by 5 bases and J by 6 bases, with 14 bases between the two germline ends. This chain uses TRBV2 with TRBJ1-5, with D perhaps TRBD1 (5 bases). Sequences were obtained from PBMCs or T cells enriched from blood (not recorded which). The source of this sequence is a woman aged 40 to 55 with acute COVID-19. CDR3 in amino acids: CASSKSGWGQPQHF. Here the CDR3 DNA reads TGTGCCAGCAGTAAGTCAGGGTGGGGTCAGCCCCAGCATTTT.